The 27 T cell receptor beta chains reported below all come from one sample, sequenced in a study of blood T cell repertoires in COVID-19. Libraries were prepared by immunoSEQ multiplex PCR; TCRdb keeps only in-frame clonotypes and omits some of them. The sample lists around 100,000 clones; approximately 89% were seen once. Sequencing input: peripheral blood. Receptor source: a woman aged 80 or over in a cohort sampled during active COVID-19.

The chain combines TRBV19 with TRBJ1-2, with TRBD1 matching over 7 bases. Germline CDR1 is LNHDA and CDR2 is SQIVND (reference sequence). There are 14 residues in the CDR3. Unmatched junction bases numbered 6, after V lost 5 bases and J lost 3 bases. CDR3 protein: CASSQGTAYYGYTF. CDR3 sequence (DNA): TGTGCCAGTAGTCAAGGGACAGCATACTATGGCTACACCTTC. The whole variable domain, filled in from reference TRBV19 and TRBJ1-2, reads DGGITQSPKYLFRKEGQNVTLSCEQNLNHDAMYWYRQDPGQGLRLIYYSQIVNDFQKGDIAEGYSVSREKKESFPLTVTSAQKNPTAFYLCASSQGTAYYGYTFGSGTRLTVV.

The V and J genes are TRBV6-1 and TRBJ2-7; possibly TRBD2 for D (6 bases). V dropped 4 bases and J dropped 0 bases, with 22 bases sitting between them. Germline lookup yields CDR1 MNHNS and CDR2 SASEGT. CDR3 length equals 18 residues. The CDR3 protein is CASSGEEGAEADSYEQYF. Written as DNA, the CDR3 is TGTGCCAGCAGTGGGGAGGAAGGTGCTGAGGCAGACTCCTACGAGCAGTACTTC.

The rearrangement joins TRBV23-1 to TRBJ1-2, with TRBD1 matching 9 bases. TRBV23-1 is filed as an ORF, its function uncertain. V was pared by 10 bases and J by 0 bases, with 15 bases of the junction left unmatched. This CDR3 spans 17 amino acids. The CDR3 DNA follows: TGCGCCACCGGCCGGGACAGGGCATCGAACTCTAACTATGGCTACACCTTC. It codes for CATGRDRASNSNYGYTF.

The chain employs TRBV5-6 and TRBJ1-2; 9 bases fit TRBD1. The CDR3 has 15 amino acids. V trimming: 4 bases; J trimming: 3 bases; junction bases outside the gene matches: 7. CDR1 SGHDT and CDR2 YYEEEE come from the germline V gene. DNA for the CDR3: TGTGCCAGCAGCCCTATCCGGGACAGGGACTATGGCTACACCTTC. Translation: CASSPIRDRDYGYTF.

The CDR3 nucleotides are TGTGCCAGCAGCGCGGGACAGGGGGCTAGTCAGCCCCAGCATTTT. Translating gives CASSAGQGASQPQHF. The chain is built from TRBV9 and TRBJ1-5, with 12 bases matching TRBD1. The length of the CDR3 is 15 residues. CDR1 is SGDLS and CDR2 is YYNGEE in the germline V gene. The trim removed 3 bases at V and 6 bases at J, leaving 4 bases unmatched.

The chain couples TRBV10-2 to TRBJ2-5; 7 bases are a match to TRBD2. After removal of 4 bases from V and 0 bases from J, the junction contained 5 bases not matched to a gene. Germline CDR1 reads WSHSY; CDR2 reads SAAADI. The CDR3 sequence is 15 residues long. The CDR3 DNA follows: TGCGCCAGCAGTGCGCGGGAGCAGTACCAAGAGACCCAGTACTTC. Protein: CASSAREQYQETQYF.

Here the CDR3 reads CASSPQDLGSHEQFF. In DNA, the CDR3 is TGTGCCAGCAGCCCGCAAGACCTAGGGAGTCATGAGCAGTTCTTC. This chain uses TRBV11-2 with TRBJ2-1, with a weak D call TRBD2 (5 bases). The CDR3 has 15 amino acids. Germline V gene sequence: CDR1 SGHAT, CDR2 FQNNGV. Deletions cut 5 bases from V and 8 bases from J, with 19 bases between.

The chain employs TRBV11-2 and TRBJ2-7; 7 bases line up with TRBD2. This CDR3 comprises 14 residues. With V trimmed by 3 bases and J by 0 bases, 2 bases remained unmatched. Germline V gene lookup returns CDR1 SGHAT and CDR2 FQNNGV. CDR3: CASSLGTISYEQYF. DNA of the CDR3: TGTGCCAGCAGCTTGGGGACTATCTCCTACGAGCAGTACTTC. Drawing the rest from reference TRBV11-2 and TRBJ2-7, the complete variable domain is EAGVAQSPRYKIIEKRQSVAFWCNPISGHATLYWYQQILGQGPKLLIQFQNNGVVDDSQLPKDRFSAERLKGVDSTLKIQPAKLEDSAVYLCASSLGTISYEQYFGPGTRLTVT.

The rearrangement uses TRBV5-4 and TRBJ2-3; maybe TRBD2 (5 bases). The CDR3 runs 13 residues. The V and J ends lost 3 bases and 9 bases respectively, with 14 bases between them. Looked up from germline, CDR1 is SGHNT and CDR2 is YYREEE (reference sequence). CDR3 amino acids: CASSSPEEETQYF. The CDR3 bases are TGTGCCAGCAGCTCCCCGGAGGAGGAAACGCAGTATTTT.

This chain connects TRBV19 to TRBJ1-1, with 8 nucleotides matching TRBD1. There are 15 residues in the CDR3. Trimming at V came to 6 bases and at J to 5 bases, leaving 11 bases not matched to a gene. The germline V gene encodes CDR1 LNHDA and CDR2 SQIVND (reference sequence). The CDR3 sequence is CASSGSPGQETEAFF. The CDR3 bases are TGTGCCAGTAGCGGATCACCGGGACAGGAGACTGAAGCTTTCTTT.

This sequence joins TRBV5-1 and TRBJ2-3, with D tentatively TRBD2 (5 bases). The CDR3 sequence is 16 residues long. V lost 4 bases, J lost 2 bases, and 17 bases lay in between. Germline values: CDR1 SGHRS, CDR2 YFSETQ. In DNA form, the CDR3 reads TGCGCCAGCAGCCCCTTGGGGAGACTGGCCACAGATACGCAGTATTTT. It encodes CASSPLGRLATDTQYF.

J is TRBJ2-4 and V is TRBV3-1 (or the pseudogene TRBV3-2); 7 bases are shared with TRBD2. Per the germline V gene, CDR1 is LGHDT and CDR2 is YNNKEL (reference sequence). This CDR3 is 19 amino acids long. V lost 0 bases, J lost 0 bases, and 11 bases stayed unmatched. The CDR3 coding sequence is TGTGCCAGCAGCCAAGATCGGGAGCCTGGGGGGGGAGCCAAAAACATTCAGTACTTC. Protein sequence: CASSQDREPGGGAKNIQYF.

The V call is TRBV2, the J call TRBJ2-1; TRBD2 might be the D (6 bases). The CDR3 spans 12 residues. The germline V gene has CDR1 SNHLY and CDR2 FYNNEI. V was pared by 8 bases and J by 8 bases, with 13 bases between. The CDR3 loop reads CASGRLGDEQFF. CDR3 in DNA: TGTGCCAGCGGAAGACTAGGTGATGAGCAGTTCTTC.

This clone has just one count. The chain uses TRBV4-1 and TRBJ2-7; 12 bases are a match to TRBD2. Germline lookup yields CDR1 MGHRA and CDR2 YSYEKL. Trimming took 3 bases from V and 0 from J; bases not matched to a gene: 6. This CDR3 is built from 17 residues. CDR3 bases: TGCGCCAGCAGCCAGGGACTAGCGGGTTTGACCTCCTACGAGCAGTACTTC. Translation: CASSQGLAGLTSYEQYF.

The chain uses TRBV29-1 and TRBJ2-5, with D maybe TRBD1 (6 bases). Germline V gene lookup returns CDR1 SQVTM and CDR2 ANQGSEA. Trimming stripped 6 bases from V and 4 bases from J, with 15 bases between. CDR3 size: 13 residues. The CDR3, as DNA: TGCAGCGTCTTGAGGGCAGGGGTAGAGACCCAGTACTTC. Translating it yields CSVLRAGVETQYF.

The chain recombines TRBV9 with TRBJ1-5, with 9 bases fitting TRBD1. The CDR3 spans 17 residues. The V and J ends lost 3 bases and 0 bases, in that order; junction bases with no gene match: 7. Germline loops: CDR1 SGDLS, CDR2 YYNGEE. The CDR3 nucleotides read TGTGCCAGCAGCGCCGGGACAGGGATGAATAGCAATCAGCCCCAGCATTTT. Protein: CASSAGTGMNSNQPQHF.

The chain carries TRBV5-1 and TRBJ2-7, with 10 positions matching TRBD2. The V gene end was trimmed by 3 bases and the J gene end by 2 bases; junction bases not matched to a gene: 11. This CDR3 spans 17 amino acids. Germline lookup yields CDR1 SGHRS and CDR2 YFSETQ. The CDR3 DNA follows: TGCGCCAGCAGCTGGCGAACTAGCGGGGAATCGGCCTACGAGCAGTACTTC. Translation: CASSWRTSGESAYEQYF.

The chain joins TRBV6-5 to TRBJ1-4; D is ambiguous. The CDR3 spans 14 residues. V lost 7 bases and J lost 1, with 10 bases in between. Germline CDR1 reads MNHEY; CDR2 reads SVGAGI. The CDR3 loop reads CASTTGVTNEKLFF. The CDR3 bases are TGTGCCAGCACCACCGGAGTAACTAATGAAAAACTGTTTTTT.

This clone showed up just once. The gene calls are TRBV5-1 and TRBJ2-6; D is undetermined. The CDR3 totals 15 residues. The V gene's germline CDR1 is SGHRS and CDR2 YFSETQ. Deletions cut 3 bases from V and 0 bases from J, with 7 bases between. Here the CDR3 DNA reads TGCGCCAGCAGCTCACAGTTCTCTGGGGCCAACGTCCTGACTTTC. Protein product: CASSSQFSGANVLTF.

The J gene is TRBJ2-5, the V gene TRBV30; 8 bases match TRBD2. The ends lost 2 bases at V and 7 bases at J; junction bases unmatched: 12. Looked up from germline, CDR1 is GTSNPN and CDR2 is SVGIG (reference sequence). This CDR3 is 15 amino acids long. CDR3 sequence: CAWSPGGGPGWTQYF. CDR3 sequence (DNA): TGTGCCTGGAGTCCCGGGGGGGGGCCGGGGTGGACCCAGTACTTC.

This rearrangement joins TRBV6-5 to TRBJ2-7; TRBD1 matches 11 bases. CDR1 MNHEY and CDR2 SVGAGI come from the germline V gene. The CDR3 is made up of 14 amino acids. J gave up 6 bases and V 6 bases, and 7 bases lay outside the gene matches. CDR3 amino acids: CASRVDRGRAEQYF. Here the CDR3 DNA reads TGTGCCAGCAGAGTGGACAGGGGGCGCGCCGAGCAGTACTTC.

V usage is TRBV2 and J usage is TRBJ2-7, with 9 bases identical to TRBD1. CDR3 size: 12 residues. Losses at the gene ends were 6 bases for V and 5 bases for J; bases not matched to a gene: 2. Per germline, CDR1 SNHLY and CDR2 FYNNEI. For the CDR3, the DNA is TGTGCCAGCAGGGGACAGGGTCACGAGCAGTACTTC. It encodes CASRGQGHEQYF.

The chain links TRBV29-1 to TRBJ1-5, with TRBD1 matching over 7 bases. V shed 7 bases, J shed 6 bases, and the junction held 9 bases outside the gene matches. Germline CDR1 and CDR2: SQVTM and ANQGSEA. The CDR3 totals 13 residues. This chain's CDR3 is CSAVEGASQPQHF. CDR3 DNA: TGCAGCGCTGTGGAGGGGGCGAGTCAGCCCCAGCATTTT.

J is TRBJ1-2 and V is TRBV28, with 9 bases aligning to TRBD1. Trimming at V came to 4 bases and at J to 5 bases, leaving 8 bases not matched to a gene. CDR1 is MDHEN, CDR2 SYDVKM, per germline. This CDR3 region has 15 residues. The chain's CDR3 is CASSSPTGQGYGYTF. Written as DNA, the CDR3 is TGTGCCAGCAGTTCACCCACCGGACAGGGGTATGGCTACACCTTC.

The CDR3 here is CASSEGTGGPETQYF. The CDR3 region has the DNA TGCGCCAGCAGTGAAGGGACGGGGGGGCCAGAGACCCAGTACTTC. The V call is TRBV10-2, the J call TRBJ2-5; 8 nucleotides agree with TRBD2. This CDR3 comprises 15 residues. Germline V gives CDR1 WSHSY, CDR2 SAAADI. V gave up 3 bases and J gave up 4 bases; unmatched junction bases: 7.

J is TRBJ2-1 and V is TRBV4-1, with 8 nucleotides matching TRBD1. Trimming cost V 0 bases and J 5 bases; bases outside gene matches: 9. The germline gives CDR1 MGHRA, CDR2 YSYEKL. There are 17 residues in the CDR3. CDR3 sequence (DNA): TGCGCCAGCAGCCAAGACCGCGGACAGGGCAGCCACAATGAGCAGTTCTTC. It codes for CASSQDRGQGSHNEQFF.

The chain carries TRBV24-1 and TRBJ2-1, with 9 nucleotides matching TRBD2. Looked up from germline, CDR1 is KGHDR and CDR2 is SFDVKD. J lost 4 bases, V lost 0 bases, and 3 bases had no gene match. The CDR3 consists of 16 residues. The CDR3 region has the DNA TGTGCCACCAGTGATTTGCGGACTAGCGATTACAATGAGCAGTTCTTC. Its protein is CATSDLRTSDYNEQFF.